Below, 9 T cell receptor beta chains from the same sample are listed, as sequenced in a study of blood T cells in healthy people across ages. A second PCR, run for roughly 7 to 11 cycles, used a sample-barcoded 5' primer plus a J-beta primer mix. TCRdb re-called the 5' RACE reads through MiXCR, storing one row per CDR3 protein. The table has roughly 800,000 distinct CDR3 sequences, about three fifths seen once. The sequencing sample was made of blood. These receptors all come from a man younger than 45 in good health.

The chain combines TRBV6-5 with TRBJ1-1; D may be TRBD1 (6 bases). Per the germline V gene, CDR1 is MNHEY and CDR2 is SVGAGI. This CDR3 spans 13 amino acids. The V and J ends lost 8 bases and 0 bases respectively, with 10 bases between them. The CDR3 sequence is CASRTAMNTEAFF. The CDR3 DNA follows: TGTGCCAGCCGGACAGCCATGAACACTGAAGCTTTCTTT.

The CDR3 bases are TGCAGTGCTAGTATAGGGGCGGGCTCCTACGAGCAGTACTTC. This gives the protein CSASIGAGSYEQYF. The chain joins TRBV20-1 to TRBJ2-7; D might be TRBD1 or TRBD2, each matching 5 bases. The ends were cut back, 3 bases at V and 0 bases at J, with 12 bases in the middle. Germline V gene sequence: CDR1 DFQATT, CDR2 SNEGSKA (reference sequence). This CDR3 is 14 amino acids long.

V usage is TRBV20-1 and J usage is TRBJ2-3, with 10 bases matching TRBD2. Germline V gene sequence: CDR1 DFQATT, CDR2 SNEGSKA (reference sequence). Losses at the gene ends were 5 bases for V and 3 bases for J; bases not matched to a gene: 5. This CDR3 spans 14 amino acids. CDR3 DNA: TGCAGTGCTTCTAGCGGGGGAGTGACAGATACGCAGTATTTT. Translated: CSASSGGVTDTQYF.

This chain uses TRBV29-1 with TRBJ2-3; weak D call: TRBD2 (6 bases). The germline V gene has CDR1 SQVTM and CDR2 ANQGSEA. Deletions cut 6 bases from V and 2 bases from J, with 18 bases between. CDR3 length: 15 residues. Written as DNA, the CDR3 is TGCAGCGTCCAACTCGTAGCGGCAAACACAGATACGCAGTATTTT. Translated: CSVQLVAANTDTQYF.

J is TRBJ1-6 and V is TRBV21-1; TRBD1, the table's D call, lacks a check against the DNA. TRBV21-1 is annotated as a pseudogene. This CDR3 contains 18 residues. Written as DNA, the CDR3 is TGTGCCAGCAGCCCAAACTGGGGGCCCAGGGCGAAGGATTCACCCCTCCACTTT. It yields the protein CASSPNWGPRAKDSPLHF.

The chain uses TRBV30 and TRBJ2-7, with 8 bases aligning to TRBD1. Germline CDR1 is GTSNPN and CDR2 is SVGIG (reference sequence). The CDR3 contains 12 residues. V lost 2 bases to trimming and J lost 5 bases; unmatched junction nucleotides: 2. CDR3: CAWSSGGHEQYF. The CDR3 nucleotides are TGTGCCTGGAGTTCAGGGGGCCACGAGCAGTACTTC.

CDR3 in DNA: TGTGCCAGCAGCCACGGGACTAGCGGACCCTACGAGCAGTACTTC. It translates to CASSHGTSGPYEQYF. The chain carries TRBV4-2 and TRBJ2-7, with TRBD2 matching 11 bases. J was trimmed by 2 bases and V by 3 bases; bases with no gene match: 3. CDR1 is LGHNA and CDR2 is YNFKEQ in the germline V gene. The CDR3 extends over 15 amino acids.

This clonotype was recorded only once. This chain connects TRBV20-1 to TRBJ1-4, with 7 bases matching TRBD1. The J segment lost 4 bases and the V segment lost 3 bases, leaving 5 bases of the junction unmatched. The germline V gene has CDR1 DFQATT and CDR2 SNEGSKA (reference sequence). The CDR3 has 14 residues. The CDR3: CSASPRGINEKLFF. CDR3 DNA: TGCAGTGCTAGTCCCAGGGGGATTAATGAAAAACTGTTTTTT.

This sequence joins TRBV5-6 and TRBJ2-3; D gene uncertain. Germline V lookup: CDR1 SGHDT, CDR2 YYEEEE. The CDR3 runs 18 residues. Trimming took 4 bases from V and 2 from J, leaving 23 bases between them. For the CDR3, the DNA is TGTGCCAGCAGCCCCGGCCCCTACTTTTACACCCCCACAGATACGCAGTATTTT. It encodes CASSPGPYFYTPTDTQYF.